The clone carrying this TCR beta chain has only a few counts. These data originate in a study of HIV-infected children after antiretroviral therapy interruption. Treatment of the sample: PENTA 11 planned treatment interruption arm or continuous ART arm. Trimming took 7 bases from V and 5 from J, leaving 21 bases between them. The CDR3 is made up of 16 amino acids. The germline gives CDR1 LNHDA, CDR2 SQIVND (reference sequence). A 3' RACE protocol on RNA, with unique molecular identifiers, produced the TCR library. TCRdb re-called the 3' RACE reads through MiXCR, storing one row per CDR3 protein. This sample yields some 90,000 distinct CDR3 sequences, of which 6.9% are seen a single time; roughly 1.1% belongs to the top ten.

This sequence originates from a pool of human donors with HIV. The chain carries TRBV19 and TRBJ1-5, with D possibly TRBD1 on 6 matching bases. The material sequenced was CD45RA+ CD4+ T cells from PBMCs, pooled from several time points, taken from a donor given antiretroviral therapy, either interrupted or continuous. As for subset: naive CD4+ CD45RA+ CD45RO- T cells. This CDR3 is CASIDGGGQGHQPQHF. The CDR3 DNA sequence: TGTGCCAGTATCGATGGGGGGGGGCAGGGCCATCAGCCCCAGCATTTT.